Listed below are T cell receptor beta chains from one sample, sequenced in a study of long-term antiretroviral therapy in people with HIV. Data came from immunoSEQ multiplex PCR; TCRdb stores just in-frame clones and leaves some out. The sample has tens of thousands of clones; roughly 84% are singletons. Source: unsorted PBMCs, taken 1.2 years after starting antiretroviral therapy. The receptors here all came from a woman aged 40 to 50 with HIV. The CDR3 runs from the conserved cysteine through the conserved F or W. The D gene is left open where the match is weak. Only some rows state a clone size, as once, few, many or a class for expanded clones.

>NA|TRBV5-1|TRBJ2-5|TRBD1
CASSLGQGKETQYF
TGCGCCAGCAGCTTGGGACAGGGTAAAGAGACCCAGTACTTC
>NA|TRBV27|TRBJ2-5|NA
CASRLGQTETQYF
TGTGCCAGCAGACTTGGACAAACGGAGACCCAGTACTTC
>NA|TRBV11-2|TRBJ2-7|NA
CASSFDGSYEQYF
TGTGCCAGCAGCTTTGATGGCAGCTACGAGCAGTACTTC
>NA|TRBV5-4|TRBJ2-7|TRBD2
CASNGKAGGPYEQYF
TGTGCCAGCAATGGTAAGGCGGGAGGGCCTTACGAGCAGTACTTC
>NA|TRBV6-1|TRBJ2-3|TRBD1
CASSAGTGGSYSTDTQYF
TGTGCCAGCAGTGCCGGGACAGGGGGCTCCTACTCCACAGATACGCAGTATTTT
>NA|TRBV5-1|TRBJ2-1|NA
CASSLSSSSYNEQFF
TGCGCCAGCAGCTTGTCATCGAGCTCCTACAATGAGCAGTTCTTC
>NA|TRBV15|TRBJ2-1|NA
CATKGFSYNEQFF
TGTGCCACCAAGGGCTTCTCCTACAATGAGCAGTTCTTC
>few|TRBV7-9|TRBJ1-4|NA
CASSLNQGAEKLFF
TGTGCCAGCAGCTTAAACCAGGGAGCTGAAAAACTGTTTTTT
>NA|TRBV28|TRBJ2-4|NA
CASGPGYGAKNIQYF
TGTGCCAGCGGACCAGGGTACGGGGCCAAAAACATTCAGTACTTC
>NA|TRBV5-1|TRBJ2-5|TRBD2
CASSQGLAKETQYF
TGCGCCAGCAGCCAAGGACTAGCTAAAGAGACCCAGTACTTC
>NA|TRBV6-6|TRBJ1-2|NA
CASSYSTVSSNYGYTF
TGTGCCAGCAGTTACTCGACGGTCAGCTCTAACTATGGCTACACCTTC
>NA|TRBV9|TRBJ1-3|NA
CASSSPPGNTIYF
TGTGCCAGCAGCTCGCCCCCTGGAAACACCATATATTTT
>NA|TRBV7-2|TRBJ1-5|NA
CASSFREKGQPQHF
TGTGCCAGCAGCTTCAGGGAGAAGGGACAGCCCCAGCATTTT
>NA|TRBV5-4|TRBJ2-7|NA
CASSAKTYEQYF
TGTGCCAGCAGCGCAAAAACCTACGAGCAGTACTTC
>NA|TRBV7-2|TRBJ2-5|NA
CASSSLYQETQYF
TGTGCCAGCAGCTCCCTGTACCAAGAGACCCAGTACTTC
>NA|TRBV7-2|TRBJ1-2|NA
CASSLGTAHGYTF
TGTGCCAGCAGCTTAGGGACCGCCCATGGCTACACCTTC
>NA|TRBV7-8|TRBJ2-2|NA
CASSLPPGGSRELFF
TGTGCCAGCAGCTTACCGCCCGGGGGTAGCAGGGAGCTGTTTTTT
>NA|TRBV6-1|TRBJ2-7|NA
CASSLQPQGTHEQYF
TGTGCCAGCAGCCTCCAACCTCAGGGGACCCACGAGCAGTACTTC
>once|TRBV7-9|TRBJ2-1|NA
CASRDGGGDEQFF
TGTGCCAGCAGGGACGGAGGGGGTGATGAGCAGTTCTTC
>NA|TRBV10-3|TRBJ2-1|NA
CAISESNKPQGHEQFF
TGTGCCATCAGTGAGTCGAATAAGCCGCAAGGGCATGAGCAGTTCTTC
>NA|TRBV7-7|TRBJ2-6|NA
CASSQQPASGANVLTF
TGTGCCAGCAGCCAGCAGCCCGCTTCTGGGGCCAACGTCCTGACTTTC
>few|TRBV29-1|TRBJ2-7|NA
CSVEDHSGAYEQYF
TGCAGCGTTGAAGATCACAGCGGAGCCTACGAGCAGTACTTC
>NA|TRBV6-5|TRBJ1-1|NA
CASSYRNTEAFF
TGTGCCAGCAGTTACAGGAACACTGAAGCTTTCTTT
>once|TRBV19|TRBJ1-3|NA
CASSIPPPAGDGNTIYF
TGTGCCAGTAGTATCCCCCCCCCTGCCGGGGATGGAAACACCATATATTTT
>once|TRBV6-1|TRBJ1-3|TRBD1
CASQTGNSGNTIYF
TGTGCCAGCCAGACAGGGAACTCTGGAAACACCATATATTTT
>NA|TRBV5-6|TRBJ1-1|TRBD1
CASSRLQGARTEAFF
TGTGCCAGCAGCCGATTACAGGGGGCGAGAACTGAAGCTTTCTTT
>NA|TRBV14|TRBJ2-7|TRBD2
CASSYLAESYEQYF
TGTGCCAGCAGCTACCTAGCGGAGTCCTACGAGCAGTACTTC
>NA|TRBV27|TRBJ2-3|NA
CASYTTSTDTQYF
TGTGCCAGCTACACCACTAGCACAGATACGCAGTATTTT
>NA|TRBV6-1|TRBJ2-2|TRBD2
CASSERETSALFFNTGELFF
TGTGCCAGCAGTGAAAGGGAGACTAGCGCCCTCTTCTTCAACACCGGGGAGCTGTTTTTT
>NA|TRBV19|TRBJ2-2|NA
CASSPPPLGTRVAGELFF
TGTGCCAGTAGCCCTCCTCCCTTGGGGACCCGGGTCGCCGGGGAGCTGTTTTTT
>NA|TRBV29-1|TRBJ2-5|NA
CSEPTGGKRETQYF
TGCAGCGAGCCTACGGGGGGCAAAAGAGAGACCCAGTACTTC
>NA|TRBV15|TRBJ1-5|TRBD1
CATSRDRGWGQPQHF
TGTGCCACCAGCAGGGACAGGGGCTGGGGTCAGCCCCAGCATTTT
>NA|TRBV23-1|TRBJ1-1|TRBD1
CASSQSTHRGPEELTNTEAFF
TGCGCCAGCAGTCAATCGACGCACAGGGGGCCGGAAGAATTGACGAACACTGAAGCTTTCTTT
>NA|TRBV27|TRBJ1-5|TRBD1
CASSLTGGYSNQPQHF
TGTGCCAGCAGTTTGACAGGGGGCTATAGCAATCAGCCCCAGCATTTT
>NA|TRBV5-4|TRBJ2-2|TRBD1
CASSFFGTGLTGELFF
TGTGCCAGCAGCTTCTTCGGGACAGGATTGACCGGGGAGCTGTTTTTT
>NA|TRBV23-1|TRBJ1-5|NA
CASSPDRNGSNQPQHF
TGCGCCAGCAGTCCCGACCGCAATGGTAGCAATCAGCCCCAGCATTTT
>NA|TRBV27|TRBJ2-2|TRBD1
CASSLGTGGGTGELFF
TGTGCCAGCAGTTTGGGGACAGGTGGAGGCACCGGGGAGCTGTTTTTT
>once|TRBV19|TRBJ2-1|NA
CASSSQFAVDEQFF
TGTGCCAGTAGTTCCCAATTTGCCGTTGATGAGCAGTTCTTC
>NA|TRBV6-1|TRBJ2-7|NA
CASSDFGRSYEQYF
TGTGCCAGCAGTGATTTTGGCAGGAGCTACGAGCAGTACTTC
>NA|TRBV7-2|TRBJ2-5|NA
CASSSRETQYF
TGTGCCAGCAGCTCTAGAGAGACCCAGTACTTC
>NA|TRBV10-3|TRBJ2-2|NA
CAISEQVANTGELFF
TGTGCCATCAGTGAGCAGGTGGCGAACACCGGGGAGCTGTTTTTT
>NA|TRBV5-1|TRBJ2-7|NA
CASSRDTYEQYF
TGCGCCAGCAGCCGGGACACCTACGAGCAGTACTTC
>NA|TRBV6-5|TRBJ1-2|TRBD1
CASSSIGQALYGYTF
TGTGCCAGCAGTTCAATAGGACAGGCCCTCTATGGCTACACCTTC
>NA|TRBV5-1|TRBJ2-5|NA
CASSLSVRTGQETQYF
TGCGCCAGCAGCTTGAGCGTTAGGACGGGCCAAGAGACCCAGTACTTC
>NA|TRBV29-1|TRBJ2-5|TRBD2
CSTSSKGGYQETQYF
TGCAGCACGTCCTCTAAGGGAGGGTACCAAGAGACCCAGTACTTC
>once|TRBV28|TRBJ2-7|NA
CASSGVEMWTYEQYF
TGTGCCAGCAGCGGCGTGGAGATGTGGACCTACGAGCAGTACTTC
>NA|TRBV5-1|TRBJ2-2|NA
CASSLSLVPGELFF
TGCGCCAGCAGCTTGAGTCTAGTGCCCGGGGAGCTGTTTTTT
>NA|TRBV5-4|TRBJ1-1|TRBD1
CASSRWTGLSSALDTEAFF
TGTGCCAGCAGCCGTTGGACAGGTCTGAGTAGTGCGTTGGACACTGAAGCTTTCTTT
>NA|TRBV7-8|TRBJ1-2|NA
CASSLSPQGGTYGYTF
TGTGCCAGCAGCCTATCCCCGCAAGGAGGGACCTATGGCTACACCTTC
>NA|TRBV5-1|TRBJ2-7|NA
CASSLNSGGTYEQYF
TGCGCCAGCAGCCTGAACTCGGGCGGGACCTACGAGCAGTACTTC
>NA|TRBV7-2|TRBJ1-4|TRBD1
CASSQLTGTTNEKLFF
TGTGCCAGCAGCCAACTGACAGGGACAACTAATGAAAAACTGTTTTTT
>NA|TRBV2|TRBJ2-3|NA
CASSQLLRTDTQYF
TGTGCCAGCAGCCAACTCCTCCGCACAGATACGCAGTATTTT